This T cell receptor beta chain was sequenced during a study of blood T cell repertoires in COVID-19. Study at large: Donors in the United States, Italy and Spain gave samples during acute or convalescent COVID-19. T cells, B-cell-depleted T cells, or PBMCs supplied cDNA or gDNA.

There are a few counts of this clone. Authors' processing steps: Reference gene primer amplification gave nucleated cell count estimates. The data were produced by immunoSEQ multiplex PCR, yet TCRdb's version contains in-frame clones alone and is incomplete. V, J and clone size are those of that table, while D and trimming were read from the DNA. Among 120,000 or so clones listed, over 60% were seen once. V gave up 1 base and J gave up 1 base; unmatched junction bases: 4. The length of the CDR3 is 16 residues. Germline V lookup: CDR1 LGHDT, CDR2 YNNKEL (reference sequence). The chain joins TRBV3-1 (or the pseudogene TRBV3-2) to TRBJ1-3; TRBD1 agrees at 7 bases. Specimen: peripheral blood. This clonotype was obtained from a woman aged 80 or over with acute or convalescent COVID-19. The CDR3 spells CASSQAGGPSGNTIYF. The CDR3 DNA sequence: TGTGCCAGCAGCCAAGCAGGGGGGCCGTCTGGAAACACCATATATTTT.